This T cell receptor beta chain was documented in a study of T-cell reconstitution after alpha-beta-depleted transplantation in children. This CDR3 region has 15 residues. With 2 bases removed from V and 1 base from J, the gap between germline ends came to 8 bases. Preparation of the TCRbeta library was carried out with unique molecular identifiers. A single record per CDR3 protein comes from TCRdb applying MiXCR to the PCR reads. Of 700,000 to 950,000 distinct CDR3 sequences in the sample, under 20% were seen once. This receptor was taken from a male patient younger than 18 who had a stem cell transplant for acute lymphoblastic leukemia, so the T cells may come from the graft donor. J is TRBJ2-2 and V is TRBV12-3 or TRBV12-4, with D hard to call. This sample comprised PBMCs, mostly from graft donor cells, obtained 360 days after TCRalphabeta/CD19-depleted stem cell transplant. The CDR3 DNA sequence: TGTGCCAGCAGTTTAACGGAGCGGAACACCGGGGAGCTGTTTTTT. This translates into CASSLTERNTGELFF.